Presented here are 24 T cell receptor beta chains from one specimen sequenced in a study of CD8 T cells in ankylosing spondylitis. A single record per CDR3 protein comes from TCRdb applying MiXCR to the 5' RACE reads. The profile shows about 88,000 distinct CDR3 sequences, around 27% of them singletons. Material: blood, either unsorted or a sorted T cell fraction (not recorded which). These receptors were collected from a male donor with ankylosing spondylitis or in good health (not recorded which).

As concerns this clonotype: Its ends do not fully match the called genes, so a read error is possible. The chain carries TRBV6-5 and TRBJ1-2; D unresolved. CDR3 length: 14 residues. Germline V gene lookup returns CDR1 MNHEY and CDR2 SVGAGI. CDR3 sequence reads: CASSSSSKRYGYPF. DNA of the CDR3: TGTGCCAGCAGTTCCTCTTCAAAACGATATGGCTACCCCTTC.

This clonotype was recorded a few times. The chain carries TRBV3-1 and TRBJ2-7; no firm D call. Germline loops: CDR1 LGHDT, CDR2 YNNKEL (reference sequence). Trimming removed 11 bases from V and 2 bases from J, with 13 bases in between. The CDR3 runs to 12 residues. The CDR3 protein is CAASRPPYEQYF. In DNA form, the CDR3 reads TGTGCCGCCTCGCGTCCCCCCTACGAGCAGTACTTC.

In this sample, this clonotype turned up a few times. The chain employs TRBV30 and TRBJ1-2; TRBD1 might be the D (5 bases). Looked up from germline, CDR1 is GTSNPN and CDR2 is SVGIG (reference sequence). The V and J ends lost 1 base and 9 bases respectively, with 12 bases between them. The CDR3 extends over 12 amino acids. The CDR3 coding sequence is TGTGCCTGGAGTGAAAACAGGAGTCGCTACACCTTC. Amino acid sequence: CAWSENRSRYTF. The full variable domain, in which reference TRBV30 and TRBJ1-2 provide the parts outside the CDR3, is SQTIHQWPATLVQPVGSPLSLECTVEGTSNPNLYWYRQAAGRGLQLLFYSVGIGQISSEVPQNLSASRPQDRQFILSSKKLLLSDSGFYLCAWSENRSRYTFGSGTRLTVV.

A few counts support this clonotype. The chain recombines TRBV20-1 with TRBJ2-2, with D possibly matching TRBD1 (5 bases). In germline, CDR1 is DFQATT, CDR2 SNEGSKA (reference sequence). The CDR3 totals 15 residues. Trimming removed 1 base at V and 1 base at J, with 10 bases between. CDR3 in amino acids: CSARADQGNTGELFF. In DNA, the CDR3 is TGCAGTGCTAGAGCGGACCAGGGGAACACCGGGGAGCTGTTTTTT.

J is TRBJ1-1 and V is TRBV6-5, with D hard to call. The germline gives CDR1 MNHEY, CDR2 SVGAGI. The CDR3 sequence is 11 residues long. V was trimmed by 7 bases and J by 3 bases, leaving 6 bases between them. This CDR3 reads CASIRYTEAFF. The CDR3 DNA sequence: TGTGCCAGCATCCGATACACTGAAGCTTTCTTT.

V and J are TRBV7-3 and TRBJ2-3; 9 bases map to TRBD1. This CDR3 spans 14 amino acids. The V and J ends lost 5 bases and 4 bases, in that order; junction bases with no gene match: 4. CDR1 is SGHTA, CDR2 FQGTGA, per germline. CDR3 nucleotides: TGTGCCAGCAGCCCTGGACAGGGGTCAGATACGCAGTATTTT. Its protein product is CASSPGQGSDTQYF.

There are a few counts of this clonotype. This chain uses TRBV12-3 or TRBV12-4 with TRBJ2-5; D perhaps matches TRBD1 (5 bases). This CDR3 is built from 13 residues. V was pared by 6 bases and J by 2 bases, with 10 bases between. The CDR3 spells CASRLGPQETQYF. The CDR3 DNA sequence: TGTGCCAGCAGGTTGGGGCCTCAAGAGACCCAGTACTTC.

This clonotype came up many times. This chain joins TRBV27 and TRBJ1-1; the D is unclear. With 1 base removed from V and 5 bases from J, the gap between germline ends came to 11 bases. The CDR3 runs 14 residues. The germline V gene has CDR1 MNHEY and CDR2 SMNVEV (reference sequence). CDR3 DNA sequence: TGTGCCAGCAGTTTATACGGGGTTGGGACTGAAGCTTTCTTT. Amino acid sequence: CASSLYGVGTEAFF.

J is TRBJ2-1 and V is TRBV7-6; D possibly uses TRBD1 or TRBD2 (5 bases each). The V and J ends lost 1 base and 0 bases respectively, with 19 bases between them. The CDR3 consists of 19 residues. Germline lookup yields CDR1 SGHVS and CDR2 FNYEAQ. CDR3 sequence reads: CASSLVVGTADSSYNEQFF. CDR3 bases: TGTGCCAGCAGCTTAGTAGTAGGGACGGCCGATAGCTCCTACAATGAGCAGTTCTTC.

This sequence joins TRBV6-1 and TRBJ2-7, with 7 bases aligning to TRBD2. J gave up 6 bases and V 7 bases, and 12 bases lay outside the gene matches. Germline V lookup: CDR1 MNHNS, CDR2 SASEGT. The CDR3 length is 14 residues. The CDR3 spells CASTRRSGTSEQYF. DNA of the CDR3: TGTGCCAGCACCCGGAGGAGCGGGACTTCCGAGCAGTACTTC.

The V gene is TRBV27, the J gene TRBJ1-4, with D uncertain. The CDR3 totals 14 residues. Looked up from germline, CDR1 is MNHEY and CDR2 is SMNVEV (reference sequence). Between the trimmed V and J ends, which lost 3 bases and 0 bases, there was a span of 5 bases. The CDR3 nucleotides read TGTGCCAGCAGTTTGAGGACAACTAATGAAAAACTGTTTTTT. Its protein is CASSLRTTNEKLFF.

J is TRBJ2-2 and V is TRBV7-9; 7 bases match TRBD1. Germline V gene lookup returns CDR1 SEHNR and CDR2 FQNEAQ (reference sequence). The CDR3 runs 14 residues. Trimming at V came to 5 bases and at J to 6 bases, leaving 6 bases not matched to a gene. CDR3 amino acids: CASSRVTGAGELFF. The CDR3 DNA sequence: TGTGCCAGCAGCCGTGTAACAGGGGCCGGGGAGCTGTTTTTT.

There are a few counts of this clonotype. CDR3 bases: TGCAGTGCTAGGCAGGGGGAAGCTGAAGCTTTCTTT. Translated: CSARQGEAEAFF. The chain employs TRBV20-1 and TRBJ1-1, with TRBD1 identical over 7 bases. The trim removed 3 bases at V and 6 bases at J, leaving 4 bases unmatched. The CDR3 is 12 amino acids. CDR1 is DFQATT and CDR2 is SNEGSKA in the germline V gene (reference sequence).

V and J are TRBV18 and TRBJ1-1; a weak D match, TRBD1 (5 bases). The CDR3 runs 17 residues. V lost 5 bases, J lost 3 bases, and 22 bases lay in between. CDR1 KGHSH and CDR2 LQKENI come from the germline V gene. This CDR3 reads CASSSPTGGIRDTEAFF. DNA for the CDR3: TGTGCCAGCTCAAGTCCCACCGGGGGTATAAGGGACACTGAAGCTTTCTTT.

This clonotype was detected only once. This chain links TRBV20-1 with TRBJ1-5; D remains unclear. Germline V gene lookup returns CDR1 DFQATT and CDR2 SNEGSKA (reference sequence). The V gene lost 0 bases and the J gene lost 3 bases, with 9 bases spanning the gap. The CDR3 sequence is 14 residues long. DNA of the CDR3: TGCAGTGCTAGAGATCTAGGTTTCAATCAGCCCCAGCATTTT. This encodes CSARDLGFNQPQHF.

This chain joins TRBV20-1 and TRBJ1-1; weak D call: TRBD1 (6 bases). The ends were cut back, 0 bases at V and 1 base at J, with 9 bases in the middle. Germline lookup yields CDR1 DFQATT and CDR2 SNEGSKA (reference sequence). CDR3 length: 14 residues. The CDR3: CSAREWTANTEAFF. The CDR3 bases are TGCAGTGCTAGAGAATGGACAGCGAACACTGAAGCTTTCTTT.

This clonotype was seen many times. The chain uses TRBV7-6 and TRBJ2-7, with TRBD2 identical over 10 bases. Trimming at V came to 4 bases and at J to 0 bases, leaving 24 bases not matched to a gene. The CDR3 is 22 residues long. From germline, CDR1 is SGHVS and CDR2 FNYEAQ. CDR3 in amino acids: CASSSPPFGGQSLAGSSYEQYF. The CDR3 region has the DNA TGTGCCAGCAGCTCACCCCCTTTCGGGGGGCAATCACTAGCGGGAAGCTCCTACGAGCAGTACTTC. Full variable domain (missing parts from reference TRBV7-6 and TRBJ2-7): GAGVSQSPRYKVTKRGQDVALRCDPISGHVSLYWYRQALGQGPEFLTYFNYEAQQDKSGLPNDRFSAERPEGSISTLTIQRTEQRDSAMYRCASSSPPFGGQSLAGSSYEQYFGPGTRLTVT.

The V gene is TRBV5-1, the J gene TRBJ1-2; the match to TRBD1 covers 7 bases. The CDR3 has 15 residues. Germline values: CDR1 SGHRS, CDR2 YFSETQ. With V trimmed by 0 bases and J by 3 bases, 5 bases remained unmatched. Written as DNA, the CDR3 is TGCGCCAGCAGCTTGGTGGGGGACAGAGACTATGGCTACACCTTC. This codes for CASSLVGDRDYGYTF.

This clonotype was observed a few times. The gene calls are TRBV20-1 and TRBJ2-7, with D unresolved. Germline loops: CDR1 DFQATT, CDR2 SNEGSKA (reference sequence). The length of the CDR3 is 14 residues. V gave up 2 bases and J gave up 3 bases, with 14 bases separating them. Here the CDR3 DNA reads TGCAGTGCTAGATCCGGGCCACGCTACTACGAGCAGTACGTC. This gives the protein CSARSGPRYYEQYV.

This clonotype has at least ten counts. The chain has TRBV5-6 and TRBJ2-3; 12 nucleotides agree with TRBD2. The CDR3 totals 18 residues. V dropped 4 bases and J dropped 4; count of bases not matched to a gene: 13. From germline, CDR1 is SGHDT and CDR2 YYEEEE. The CDR3 DNA reads as TGTGCCAGCAGCCGCAACAATGGACTAGCGGGGTTCTCAGATACGCAGTATTTT. Translated: CASSRNNGLAGFSDTQYF.

The genes are TRBV3-1 and TRBJ2-1; no clear D. CDR3 size: 13 residues. The germline V gene encodes CDR1 LGHDT and CDR2 YNNKEL (reference sequence). The V and J ends lost 1 base and 8 bases respectively, with 9 bases between them. In DNA, the CDR3 is TGTGCCAGCAGCCAAGGTGGGCGGCATGAGCAGTTCTTC. Residues: CASSQGGRHEQFF.

In this sample, this clonotype turned up a few times. The V gene is TRBV5-1, the J gene TRBJ1-1, with a possible D match to TRBD1 (5 bases). This CDR3 spans 15 amino acids. The V end lost 0 bases, the J end lost 2 bases, and 11 bases lay between the germline ends. Per the germline V gene, CDR1 is SGHRS and CDR2 is YFSETQ. CDR3 region: CASSLGRDPNTEAFF. CDR3 DNA: TGCGCCAGCAGCTTGGGAAGGGACCCCAACACTGAAGCTTTCTTT.

Only a few counts were recorded for this clonotype. The chain uses TRBV7-9 and TRBJ2-7; D call uncertain. V lost 3 bases and J 5 bases, leaving 5 bases between the germline ends. The CDR3 contains 11 residues. Per the germline V gene, CDR1 is SEHNR and CDR2 is FQNEAQ (reference sequence). In nucleotides, the CDR3 is TGTGCCAGCAGCTTTGGGGACGAGCAGTACTTC. As protein: CASSFGDEQYF.

This chain links TRBV20-1 with TRBJ1-2; 9 bases line up with TRBD1. Germline lookup yields CDR1 DFQATT and CDR2 SNEGSKA (reference sequence). This CDR3 is 13 amino acids long. Trimming took 6 bases from V and 9 from J; bases not matched to a gene: 11. CDR3 sequence: CSADGQGRRSYTF. Written as DNA, the CDR3 is TGCAGTGCAGATGGACAGGGGAGGAGAAGCTACACCTTC.